Shown below are 17 T cell receptor beta chains from a single sample sequenced in a study of breast tumors, draining lymph nodes, adjacent tissues. TCRdb re-called the multiplex PCR reads with MiXCR, one entry per CDR3 protein. The sample records nearly 200,000 distinct CDR3 sequences, approximately 31% being singletons. Breast cancer patients provided tissue from their axillary draining lymph nodes. The sequencing sample was made of axillary lymph node tissue. The receptors were sampled from a female donor with breast cancer. Some clones in this sample may be carry-over from other donors' samples.

This clonotype was counted many times. The chain joins TRBV7-9 to TRBJ2-5; 8 bases fit TRBD2. The germline V gene has CDR1 SEHNR and CDR2 FQNEAQ (reference sequence). V shed 5 bases and J 4 bases; nucleotides not matched to a gene: 18. This CDR3 has 18 amino acids. CDR3: CASSPKKGSGRVVETQYF. Here the CDR3 DNA reads TGTGCCAGCAGCCCGAAGAAGGGCAGCGGGAGAGTTGTAGAGACCCAGTACTTC.

As to this clonotype: A much larger clonotype is one base distant, so this may be a read error. The chain recombines TRBV4-2 with TRBJ2-7; D ambiguous. Germline-derived CDR1 and CDR2 are LGHNA and YNFKEQ. Trimming removed 0 bases from V and 0 bases from J, with 9 bases in between. The CDR3 loop spans 15 amino acids. CDR3 loop: CASSQDSGTSYEQYF. Here the CDR3 DNA reads TGTGCCAGCAGCCAAGACAGTGGTACCTCCTACGAGCAGTACTTC.

This clonotype was counted many times. The chain couples TRBV20-1 to TRBJ2-1; no definite D call. V lost 3 bases, J lost 6 bases, and 15 bases lay in between. CDR3 size: 14 residues. The germline V gene encodes CDR1 DFQATT and CDR2 SNEGSKA (reference sequence). The CDR3 sequence is CSARYLRMGNEQFF. CDR3 nucleotides: TGCAGTGCTAGGTACCTTCGAATGGGCAATGAGCAGTTCTTC.

Comment on this clonotype: A much larger clone differs by one base, so this may be a read error. V usage is TRBV24-1 and J usage is TRBJ2-1, with 12 positions matching TRBD2. V dropped 7 bases and J dropped 3; count of bases not matched to a gene: 0. Germline-derived CDR1 and CDR2 are KGHDR and SFDVKD. The CDR3 extends over 14 amino acids. CDR3 amino acids: CATRTSGSYNEQFF. CDR3 sequence (DNA): TGTGCCACCAGGACTAGCGGGAGCTACAATGAGCAGTTCTTC.

The chain uses TRBV7-8 and TRBJ2-3; D is possibly TRBD1 or TRBD2 (5 bases each). Trimming took off 5 bases at V and 4 bases at J, with 19 bases between the two ends. The CDR3 loop spans 16 amino acids. Germline V lookup: CDR1 SGHVS, CDR2 FQNEAQ. CDR3 DNA: TGTGCCAGCAGCGCAAGGGTGGGGGAGAGGGCAGATACGCAGTATTTT. It codes for CASSARVGERADTQYF.

As to this clonotype: A read error may be the cause here, since a much bigger clone is one base away. This chain connects TRBV6-5 to TRBJ2-7, with TRBD1 identical over 8 bases. The V segment lost 4 bases and the J segment 5 bases; nucleotides outside the gene matches: 7. Germline V gives CDR1 MNHEY, CDR2 SVGAGI. CDR3 length: 14 amino acids. The DNA of the CDR3 is TGTGCCAGCAGTTTCCAGGGGGCGCGGCACGAGCAGTACTTC. Amino acid sequence: CASSFQGARHEQYF.

The CDR3 loop is CASSSGANYGYTF. CDR3 bases: TGTGCCAGCTCGAGCGGAGCTAACTATGGCTACACCTTC. The V and J genes are TRBV18 and TRBJ1-2; no clear D gene. Germline values: CDR1 KGHSH, CDR2 LQKENI. CDR3 size: 13 residues. V lost 6 bases and J 0 bases, leaving 8 bases between the germline ends.

Ten or more counts support this clonotype. The chain joins TRBV7-2 to TRBJ2-1, with TRBD2 matching 9 bases. CDR3 size: 15 residues. Germline assignment: CDR1 SGHTA and CDR2 FQGNSA. V trimming: 5 bases; J trimming: 2 bases; junction bases outside the gene matches: 4. The CDR3 reads CASSPSGTTYNEQFF. The CDR3 DNA follows: TGTGCCAGCAGCCCTAGCGGGACCACCTACAATGAGCAGTTCTTC.

This clonotype was seen once. Without the conserved terminal phenylalanine or tryptophan, this CDR3 likely stems from a read error. V gene TRBV25-1 combines with J gene TRBJ2-1; 10 bases line up with TRBD2. Trimming took 7 bases from V and 8 from J; bases not matched to a gene: 8. This CDR3 contains 14 residues. Per the germline V gene, CDR1 is MGHDK and CDR2 is SYGVNS. As DNA, the CDR3 is TGTGCCAGCATGGGTAGCGGGAGGTCCGATGAGCAGTTCGTC. This translates into CASMGSGRSDEQFV.

This clonotype has a count of ten or more. The chain employs TRBV4-2 and TRBJ1-3; D is uncertain. Trimming removed 3 bases at V and 7 bases at J, with 4 bases between. The CDR3 covers 11 residues. Germline values: CDR1 LGHNA, CDR2 YNFKEQ. The CDR3 spells CASSQKNTIYF. CDR3 nucleotides: TGTGCCAGCAGCCAGAAGAACACCATATATTTT.

This clonotype showed up just a few times. Possible read error: a much larger clone is one base away. V usage is TRBV20-1 and J usage is TRBJ1-3; TRBD1 matches 8 bases. This CDR3 spans 12 amino acids. Germline V lookup: CDR1 DFQATT, CDR2 SNEGSKA (reference sequence). Unmatched junction bases numbered 1, after V lost 5 bases and J lost 4 bases. CDR3 sequence: CSARTGGNTIYF. CDR3 sequence (DNA): TGCAGTGCTCGGACAGGGGGAAACACCATATATTTT.

In its sample, this clonotype was seen a few times. This chain joins TRBV7-3 and TRBJ2-1, with D tentatively TRBD2 (5 bases). CDR3 length equals 13 residues. In germline, CDR1 is SGHTA, CDR2 FQGTGA. Trimming removed 3 bases from V and 9 bases from J, with 12 bases in between. CDR3 loop: CASSFVPRGEQFF. The DNA for the CDR3 is TGTGCCAGCAGCTTCGTCCCTCGGGGTGAGCAGTTCTTC.

This clonotype was seen repeatedly, ten times or more. The CDR3 bases are TGCAGTGCCCGCCGACAGGGAGGTGCTGGAAACACCATATATTTT. Translated: CSARRQGGAGNTIYF. The gene calls are TRBV20-1 and TRBJ1-3; 7 nucleotides match TRBD1. The germline V gene has CDR1 DFQATT and CDR2 SNEGSKA (reference sequence). With V trimmed by 6 bases and J by 2 bases, 10 bases remained unmatched. The CDR3 is made up of 15 amino acids.

This clonotype came up many times. The CDR3 nucleotides read TGCAGTGCTAGAGAGCGCACCACAGGGGGCAATCAGCCCCAGCATTTT. Amino acid sequence: CSARERTTGGNQPQHF. The chain links TRBV20-1 to TRBJ1-5; 7 bases map to TRBD1. Per the germline V gene, CDR1 is DFQATT and CDR2 is SNEGSKA (reference sequence). The V and J ends lost 0 bases and 2 bases, in that order; junction bases with no gene match: 7. This CDR3 spans 16 amino acids.

This clonotype was seen repeatedly, ten times or more. The rearrangement joins TRBV10-2 to TRBJ2-7; D gene uncertain. This CDR3 has 12 amino acids. V was shortened by 8 bases and J by 0 bases, with 8 bases between the two germline ends. In germline, CDR1 is WSHSY, CDR2 SAAADI. CDR3 DNA sequence: TGCGCCAGCCGGCACAGCTCCTACGAGCAGTACTTC. Protein product: CASRHSSYEQYF.

This rearrangement joins TRBV6-6 to TRBJ2-5, with D possibly TRBD2 on 5 matching bases. Germline CDR1 and CDR2: MNHNY and SVGAGI (reference sequence). V was cut by 5 bases and J by 7 bases, with 14 bases left in between. This CDR3 comprises 13 residues. CDR3 protein: CASSPSGRGTQYF. The CDR3 region has the DNA TGTGCCAGCAGTCCCTCGGGCCGGGGGACCCAGTACTTC.

This clonotype was seen a handful of times. This may be a read error, as it is one base from a much larger clone. This sequence joins TRBV19 and TRBJ2-3; D may be TRBD1 or TRBD2 (5 bases each). Trimming pared 3 bases from V and 8 bases from J, leaving 18 bases between. Looked up from germline, CDR1 is LNHDA and CDR2 is SQIVND (reference sequence). The CDR3 is made up of 15 amino acids. The CDR3 is CASSIGDPSLGTQYF. CDR3 nucleotides: TGTGCCAGTAGTATTGGGGACCCCTCCCTAGGTACGCAGTATTTT.